This paragraph covers one T cell receptor beta chain sequence. There is no known antigen for this receptor. No qualities accompany the bases; no much larger clone lies one base away. The entry originates in a study of T cell changes during pregnancy in multiple sclerosis (dated by TCRdb to the late 2010s). Regarding the study in general: The study examined how the T cell repertoire changed over the course of pregnancy in women with multiple sclerosis.

The germline V gene (reference sequence) supplies CDR1 PRHDT and CDR2 FYEKMQ. Trimming leaves V shorter by 4 bases and J shorter by 7 bases, with the junction holding 13 bases beyond the gene matches. Counted from cysteine to phenylalanine, this CDR3 has 17 amino acids. Kept here is only the CDR3 DNA, which spans 51 bases and is read in frame from base 1. The receptor library was made with the immunoSEQ multiplex PCR assay. This immuneACCESS table, as held by TCRdb, lists in-frame sequences with V and J called but not all clones. Of the missing ones, under half trace to an unresolved V gene in checked studies; the others have no known cause. The sample table records about 100,000 clones; more than 80% of these occur just once. Approximately 1.2% of the sample rests with the top ten.

This clonotype originated in a female donor with multiple sclerosis, enrolled in a pregnancy study. The sample in question was peripheral blood, obtained in the second trimester of pregnancy. This sequence uses TRBV13 and TRBJ2-1; the central 10 bases match TRBD2. The DNA is as follows: TGTGCCAGCAGCTCGCTCCTAAGCGGGAGGGCCGGTAATGAGCAGTTCTTC. Protein translation: CASSSLLSGRAGNEQFF.